A single sample is the source of the 8 T cell receptor beta chains below, sequenced in a study of shared clonotypes between healthy human individuals. Generated by immunoSEQ multiplex PCR, the TCRdb table keeps only in-frame clones and is missing some. The data show under 550,000 clones, almost 97% seen once. Sample: naive CD4+ T cells sorted from blood. The subset: CD45RA+ positively selected. Receptors were obtained from a woman aged 30 to 39 in good health.

The rearrangement links TRBV25-1 to TRBJ1-2; no definite D call. CDR3 length: 15 residues. CDR1 is MGHDK, CDR2 SYGVNS, per germline. Trimming took off 1 base at V and 7 bases at J, with 16 bases between the two ends. CDR3 loop: CASSEFGIQSGGYTF. The CDR3 coding sequence is TGTGCCAGCAGTGAATTCGGGATCCAAAGTGGTGGCTACACCTTC.

This clone appeared a single time. This chain joins TRBV28 and TRBJ2-1, with unresolved D. This CDR3 region has 15 residues. The V gene lost 8 bases and the J gene lost 2 bases, with 16 bases spanning the gap. The germline V gene encodes CDR1 MDHEN and CDR2 SYDVKM. CDR3 DNA: TGTGCCAGCGCCGGTGGTACAAGCCCCTACAATGAGCAGTTCTTC. Amino acids: CASAGGTSPYNEQFF.

Only one count was recorded for this clone. The chain is built from TRBV13 and TRBJ1-2; 8 bases line up with TRBD1. The germline V gene encodes CDR1 PRHDT and CDR2 FYEKMQ (reference sequence). The CDR3 consists of 13 residues. Trimming took 5 bases from V and 7 from J; bases not matched to a gene: 6. Written as DNA, the CDR3 is TGTGCCAGCAGCCCCCGGGACAGGTCTGGCTACACCTTC. Its translation: CASSPRDRSGYTF.

V usage is TRBV4-1 and J usage is TRBJ2-3; 9 bases agree with TRBD1. Germline V gives CDR1 MGHRA, CDR2 YSYEKL. The CDR3 is made up of 15 amino acids. The J segment lost 5 bases and the V segment lost 3 bases, leaving 6 bases of the junction unmatched. The CDR3 sequence: CASSHPGTGKDTQYF. CDR3 DNA: TGCGCCAGCAGCCACCCGGGGACAGGGAAAGATACGCAGTATTTT.

This sequence joins TRBV28 and TRBJ1-4; D is possibly TRBD1 (5 bases). The CDR3 has 14 residues. V dropped 2 bases and J dropped 14 bases, with 18 bases sitting between them. Germline V lookup: CDR1 MDHEN, CDR2 SYDVKM. The CDR3 loop reads CASSLTRDSQELFF. CDR3 DNA: TGTGCCAGCAGTTTAACCAGGGATAGTCAAGAGCTGTTTTTT.

The rearrangement joins TRBV7-9 to TRBJ2-2; 7 bases line up with TRBD1. Germline V lookup: CDR1 SEHNR, CDR2 FQNEAQ (reference sequence). CDR3 length: 17 amino acids. The V and J ends lost 0 bases and 8 bases, in that order; junction bases with no gene match: 12. CDR3 protein: CASSLAGTVSPGGELFF. In nucleotides, the CDR3 is TGTGCCAGCAGCTTAGCGGGGACAGTCTCTCCCGGAGGGGAGCTGTTTTTT.

The V call is TRBV28, the J call TRBJ1-2; D remains unclear. Germline CDR1 MDHEN, CDR2 SYDVKM. V gave up 7 bases and J gave up 6 bases, with 15 bases separating them. The CDR3 length is 13 residues. This CDR3 reads CASTPGGRNGYTF. CDR3 bases: TGTGCCAGCACCCCTGGTGGGAGGAATGGCTACACCTTC.

The gene calls are TRBV12-5 and TRBJ2-2, with D tentatively TRBD2 (8 bases). The germline V gene encodes CDR1 LGHNT and CDR2 FRNRAP. V lost 1 base to trimming and J lost 1 base, with 31 bases between them. This CDR3 spans 23 amino acids. The CDR3 protein is CASGLARGGLKREYLLNTGELFF. CDR3 DNA: TGTGCTAGTGGTTTGGCCCGAGGGGGCCTGAAGCGGGAGTATCTGTTGAACACCGGGGAGCTGTTTTTT.